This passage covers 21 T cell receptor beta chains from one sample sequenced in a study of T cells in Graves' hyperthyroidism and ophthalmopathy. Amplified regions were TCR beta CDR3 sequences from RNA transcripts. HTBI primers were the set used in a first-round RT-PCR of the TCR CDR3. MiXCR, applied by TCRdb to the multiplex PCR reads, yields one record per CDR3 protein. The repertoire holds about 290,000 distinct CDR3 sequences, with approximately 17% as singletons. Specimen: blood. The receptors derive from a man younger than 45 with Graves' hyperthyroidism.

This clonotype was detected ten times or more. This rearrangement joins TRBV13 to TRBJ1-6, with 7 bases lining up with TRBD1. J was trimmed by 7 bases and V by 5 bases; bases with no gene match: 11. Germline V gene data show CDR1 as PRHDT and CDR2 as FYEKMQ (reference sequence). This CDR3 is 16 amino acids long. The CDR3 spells CASSVQGIRVNSPLHF. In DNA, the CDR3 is TGTGCCAGCAGCGTACAGGGGATTAGGGTGAATTCACCCCTCCACTTT. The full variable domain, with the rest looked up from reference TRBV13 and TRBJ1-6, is AAGVIQSPRHLIKEKRETATLKCYPIPRHDTVYWYQQGPGQDPQFLISFYEKMQSDKGSIPDRFSAQQFSDYHSELNMSSLELGDSALYFCASSVQGIRVNSPLHFGNGTRLTVT.

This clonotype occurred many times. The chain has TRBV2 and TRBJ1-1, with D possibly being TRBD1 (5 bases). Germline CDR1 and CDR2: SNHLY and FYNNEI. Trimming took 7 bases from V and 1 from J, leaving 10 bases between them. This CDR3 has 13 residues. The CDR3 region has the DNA TGTGCCAGCACTAACGACAGGAACACTGAAGCTTTCTTT. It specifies CASTNDRNTEAFF.

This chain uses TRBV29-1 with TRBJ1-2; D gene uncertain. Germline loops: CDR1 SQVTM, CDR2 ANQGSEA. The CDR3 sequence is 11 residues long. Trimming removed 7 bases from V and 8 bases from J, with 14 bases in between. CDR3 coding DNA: TGCAGCGAATCAGCGCTCGGGGGCTACACCTTC. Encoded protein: CSESALGGYTF.

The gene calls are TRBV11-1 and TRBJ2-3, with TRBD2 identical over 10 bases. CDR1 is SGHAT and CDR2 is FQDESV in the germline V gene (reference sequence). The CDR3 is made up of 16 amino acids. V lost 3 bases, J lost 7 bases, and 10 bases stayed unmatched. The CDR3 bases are TGTGCCAGCAGCTTGGCCGCTAGCGGGAGAGCATATACGCAGTATTTT. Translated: CASSLAASGRAYTQYF.

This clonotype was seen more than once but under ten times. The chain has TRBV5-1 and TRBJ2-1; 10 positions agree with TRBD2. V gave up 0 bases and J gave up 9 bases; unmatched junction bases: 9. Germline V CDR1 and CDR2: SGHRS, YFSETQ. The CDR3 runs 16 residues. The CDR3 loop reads CASSLDTASGSGEQFF. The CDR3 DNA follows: TGCGCCAGCAGCTTGGATACGGCTAGCGGGAGCGGTGAGCAGTTCTTC.

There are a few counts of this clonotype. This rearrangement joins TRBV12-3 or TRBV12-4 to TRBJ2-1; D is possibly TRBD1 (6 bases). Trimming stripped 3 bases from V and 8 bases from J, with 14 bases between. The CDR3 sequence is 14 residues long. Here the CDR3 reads CASSFQGWVDEQFF. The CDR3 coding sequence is TGTGCCAGCAGTTTCCAGGGGTGGGTGGATGAGCAGTTCTTC.

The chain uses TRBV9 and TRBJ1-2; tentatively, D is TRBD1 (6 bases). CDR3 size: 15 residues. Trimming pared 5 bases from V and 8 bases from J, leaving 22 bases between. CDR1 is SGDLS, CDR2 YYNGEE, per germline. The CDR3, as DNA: TGTGCCAGCAGTCCCGAGGGGGGGTTGGAGGGCGGCTACACCTTC. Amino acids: CASSPEGGLEGGYTF.

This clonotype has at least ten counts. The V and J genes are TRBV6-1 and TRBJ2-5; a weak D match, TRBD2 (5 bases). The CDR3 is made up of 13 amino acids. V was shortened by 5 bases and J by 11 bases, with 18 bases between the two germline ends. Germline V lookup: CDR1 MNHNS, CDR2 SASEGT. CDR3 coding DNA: TGTGCCAGCAGTTTCCTACCCACCTCGGGACAGTACTTC. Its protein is CASSFLPTSGQYF.

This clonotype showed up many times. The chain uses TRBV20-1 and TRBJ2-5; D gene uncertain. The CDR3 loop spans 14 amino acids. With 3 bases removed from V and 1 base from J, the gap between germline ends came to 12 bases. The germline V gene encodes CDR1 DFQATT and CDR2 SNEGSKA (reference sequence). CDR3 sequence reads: CSASLTETQETQYF. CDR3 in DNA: TGCAGTGCTAGTTTAACAGAGACCCAAGAGACCCAGTACTTC.

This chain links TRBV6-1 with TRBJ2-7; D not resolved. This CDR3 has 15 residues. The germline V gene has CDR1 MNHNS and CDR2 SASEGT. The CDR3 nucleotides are TGTGTCGCATCTGGGTCGGGCGGAAGGTCCTACGAGCAGTACTTC. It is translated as CVASGSGGRSYEQYF.

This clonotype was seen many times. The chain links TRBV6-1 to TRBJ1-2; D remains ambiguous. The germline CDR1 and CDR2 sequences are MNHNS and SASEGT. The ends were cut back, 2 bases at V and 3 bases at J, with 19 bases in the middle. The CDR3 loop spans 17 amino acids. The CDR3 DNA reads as TGTGCCAGCAGTGAATTTTCCGTGGTTGGCGGGCACTATGGCTACACCTTC. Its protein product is CASSEFSVVGGHYGYTF.

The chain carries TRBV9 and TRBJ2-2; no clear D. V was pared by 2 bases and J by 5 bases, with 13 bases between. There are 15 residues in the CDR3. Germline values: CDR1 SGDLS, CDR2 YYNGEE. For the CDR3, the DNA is TGTGCCAGCAGCGTGTTTGAGTCGAGGACCGGGGAGCTGTTTTTT. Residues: CASSVFESRTGELFF.

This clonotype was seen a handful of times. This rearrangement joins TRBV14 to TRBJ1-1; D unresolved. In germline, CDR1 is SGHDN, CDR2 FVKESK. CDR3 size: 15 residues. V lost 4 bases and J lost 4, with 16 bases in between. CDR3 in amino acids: CASSPPGPWATEAFF. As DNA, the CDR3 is TGTGCCAGCAGCCCTCCGGGCCCCTGGGCCACTGAAGCTTTCTTT.

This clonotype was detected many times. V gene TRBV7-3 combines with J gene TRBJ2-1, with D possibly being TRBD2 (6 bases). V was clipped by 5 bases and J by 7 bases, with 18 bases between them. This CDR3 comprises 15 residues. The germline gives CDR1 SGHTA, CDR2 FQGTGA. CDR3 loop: CASSPLAGGTNEQFF. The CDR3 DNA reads TGTGCCAGCAGCCCACTGGCAGGCGGGACGAATGAGCAGTTCTTC.

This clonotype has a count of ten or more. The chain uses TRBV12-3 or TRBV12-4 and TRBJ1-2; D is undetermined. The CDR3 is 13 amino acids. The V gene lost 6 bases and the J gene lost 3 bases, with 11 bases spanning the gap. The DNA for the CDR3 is TGTGCCAGCAGGGTGACCTCCTACTATGGCTACACCTTC. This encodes CASRVTSYYGYTF.

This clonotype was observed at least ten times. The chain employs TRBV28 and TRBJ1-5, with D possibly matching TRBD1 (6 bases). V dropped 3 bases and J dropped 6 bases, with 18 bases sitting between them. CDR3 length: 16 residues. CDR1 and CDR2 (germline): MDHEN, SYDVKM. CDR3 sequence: CASSFGRGADFQPQHF. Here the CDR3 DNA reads TGTGCCAGCAGTTTTGGCCGGGGGGCTGATTTTCAGCCCCAGCATTTT.

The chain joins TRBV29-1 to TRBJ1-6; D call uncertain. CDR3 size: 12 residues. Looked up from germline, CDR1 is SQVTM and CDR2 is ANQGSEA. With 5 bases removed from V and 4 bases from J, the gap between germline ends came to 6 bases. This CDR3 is CSVREYNSPLHF. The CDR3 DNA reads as TGCAGCGTTAGAGAGTATAATTCACCCCTCCACTTT.

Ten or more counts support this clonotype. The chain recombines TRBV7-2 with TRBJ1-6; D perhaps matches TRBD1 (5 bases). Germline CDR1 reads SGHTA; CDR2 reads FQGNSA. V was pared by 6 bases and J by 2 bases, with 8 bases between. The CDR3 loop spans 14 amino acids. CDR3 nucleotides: TGTGCCAGCAGGCGGGGGACCTATAATTCACCCCTCCACTTT. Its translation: CASRRGTYNSPLHF.

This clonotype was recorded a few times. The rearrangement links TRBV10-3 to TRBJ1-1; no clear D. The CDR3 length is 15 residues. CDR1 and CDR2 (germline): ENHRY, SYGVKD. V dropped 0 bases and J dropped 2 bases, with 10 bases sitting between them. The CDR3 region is CAISESNGLNTEAFF. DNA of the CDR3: TGTGCCATCAGTGAGTCAAACGGCCTAAACACTGAAGCTTTCTTT.

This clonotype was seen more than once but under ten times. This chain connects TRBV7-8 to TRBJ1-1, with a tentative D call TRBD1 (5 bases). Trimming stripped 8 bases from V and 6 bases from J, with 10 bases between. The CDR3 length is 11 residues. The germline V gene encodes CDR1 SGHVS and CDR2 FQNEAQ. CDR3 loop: CASQRGPEAFF. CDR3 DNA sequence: TGTGCCAGCCAGAGGGGTCCTGAAGCTTTCTTT.

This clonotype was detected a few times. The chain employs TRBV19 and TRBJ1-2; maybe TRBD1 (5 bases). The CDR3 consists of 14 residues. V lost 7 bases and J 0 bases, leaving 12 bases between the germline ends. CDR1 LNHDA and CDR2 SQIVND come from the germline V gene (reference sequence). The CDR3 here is CASTPGPTNYGYTF. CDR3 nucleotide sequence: TGTGCCAGTACCCCGGGGCCGACTAACTATGGCTACACCTTC.